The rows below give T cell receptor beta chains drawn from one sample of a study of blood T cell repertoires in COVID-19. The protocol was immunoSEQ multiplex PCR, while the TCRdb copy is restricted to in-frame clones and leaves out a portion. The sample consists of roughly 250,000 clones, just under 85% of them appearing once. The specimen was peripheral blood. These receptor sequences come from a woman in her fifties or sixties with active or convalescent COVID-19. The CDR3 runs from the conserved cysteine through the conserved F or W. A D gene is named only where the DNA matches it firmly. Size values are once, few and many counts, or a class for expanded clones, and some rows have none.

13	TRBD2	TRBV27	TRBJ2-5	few	TGTGCCAGCAGTTTTTCGGGGGGGGAGACCCAGTACTTC	CASSFSGGETQYF
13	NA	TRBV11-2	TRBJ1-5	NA	TGTGCCAGCAGCTTGGCAAGCAATCAGCCCCAGCATTTT	CASSLASNQPQHF
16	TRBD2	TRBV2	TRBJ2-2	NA	TGTGCCAGCAGTGCTAGCGGGGGCACGAACACCGGGGAGCTGTTTTTT	CASSASGGTNTGELFF
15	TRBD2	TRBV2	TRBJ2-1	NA	TGTGCCAGCAGCGCGGGACTAGCGGGACTCGATGAGCAGTTCTTC	CASSAGLAGLDEQFF
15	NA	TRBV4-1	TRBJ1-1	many	TGCGCCAGCAGCCAAGAGGTCAGGGTGAACACTGAAGCTTTCTTT	CASSQEVRVNTEAFF
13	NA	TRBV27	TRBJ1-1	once	TGTGCCAGCAGTTCCAATCGGGGGACTGAAGCTTTCTTT	CASSSNRGTEAFF
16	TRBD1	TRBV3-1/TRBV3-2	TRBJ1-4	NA	TGTGCCAGCAGCCAATCCACAGGGGGCGTAAATGAAAAACTGTTTTTT	CASSQSTGGVNEKLFF
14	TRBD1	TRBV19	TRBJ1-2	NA	TGTGCCAGTAGTCCCGGGACAGCGACCTATGGCTACACCTTC	CASSPGTATYGYTF
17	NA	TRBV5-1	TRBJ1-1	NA	TGCGCCAGCAGCCCGATAGTAACAGGGTCGGGAAACACTGAAGCTTTCTTT	CASSPIVTGSGNTEAFF
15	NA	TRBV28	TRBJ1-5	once	TGTGCCAGCAGTTTGCGGGGGGGGAGCAATCAGCCCCAGCATTTT	CASSLRGGSNQPQHF
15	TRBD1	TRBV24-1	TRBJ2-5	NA	TGTGCCACCAGTGAACCCGGGACAGGAGAAGAGACCCAGTACTTC	CATSEPGTGEETQYF
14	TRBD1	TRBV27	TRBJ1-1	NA	TGTGCCAGCAGTTTTCACAGGGGCGGTACTGAAGCTTTCTTT	CASSFHRGGTEAFF
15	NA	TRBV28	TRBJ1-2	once	TGTGCCAGCAGTTTACTAGCGGACAGTAACTATGGCTACACCTTC	CASSLLADSNYGYTF
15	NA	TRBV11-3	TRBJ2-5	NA	TGTGCCAGCAGCTTAGGGCAAGGTCGAGGAGAGACCCAGTACTTC	CASSLGQGRGETQYF
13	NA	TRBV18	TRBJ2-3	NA	TGTGCCAGCTCACCAATTACTGCAGATACGCAGTATTTT	CASSPITADTQYF
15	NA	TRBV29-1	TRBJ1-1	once	TGCAGCGTTGAGATGTTTGGGTCGGGTGGCACTGAAGCTTTCTTT	CSVEMFGSGGTEAFF
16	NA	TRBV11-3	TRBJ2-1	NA	TGTGCCAGCAGCTTGTCTGGGCATACTCAACACAATGAGCAGTTCTTC	CASSLSGHTQHNEQFF
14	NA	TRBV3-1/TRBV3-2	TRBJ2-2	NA	TGTGCCAGCAGCCGGAAGAGGGATACCGGGGAGCTGTTTTTT	CASSRKRDTGELFF
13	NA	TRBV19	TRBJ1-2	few	TGTGCCAGTAGTATAGATTCGGGGGAGGGCTACACCTTC	CASSIDSGEGYTF
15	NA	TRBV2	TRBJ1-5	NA	TGTGCCAGCAGTGCCGGACAGCATAGCAATCAGCCCCAGCATTTT	CASSAGQHSNQPQHF
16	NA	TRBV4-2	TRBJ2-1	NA	TGTGCCAGCAGCCGCTCCGGGACTGCTACCTACAATGAGCAGTTCTTC	CASSRSGTATYNEQFF
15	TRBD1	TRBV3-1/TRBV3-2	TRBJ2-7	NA	TGTGCCAGCAGCTCGCCGTTGGACAGGGGCGGCGAGCAGTACTTC	CASSSPLDRGGEQYF
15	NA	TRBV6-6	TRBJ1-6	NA	TGTGCCAGCAGTCTGTCGGCGGGTGGGGATTCACCCCTCCACTTT	CASSLSAGGDSPLHF
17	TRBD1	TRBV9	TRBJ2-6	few	TGTGCCAGCAGCTCGGGACAGGTAGTCTCTGGGGCCAACGTCCTGACTTTC	CASSSGQVVSGANVLTF
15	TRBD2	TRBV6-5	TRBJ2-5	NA	TGTGCCAGCACAGTAGTCGGGGGGGCGGCGGAGACCCAGTACTTC	CASTVVGGAAETQYF
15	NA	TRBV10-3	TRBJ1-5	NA	TGTGCCATCAGTGAGTCGCTCGCGGGGAATCAGCCCCAGCATTTT	CAISESLAGNQPQHF
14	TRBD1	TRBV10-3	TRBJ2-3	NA	TGTGCCATCAATCGGGACAGGGGGTCAGATACGCAGTATTTT	CAINRDRGSDTQYF
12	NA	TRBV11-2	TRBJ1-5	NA	TGTGCCAGCAGCTCGCGAGGCCAGCCCCAGCATTTT	CASSSRGQPQHF
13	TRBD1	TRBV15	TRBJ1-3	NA	TGTGCCACCAGCAGAGATCTGGGGGACAGAAATTATTTT	CATSRDLGDRNYF
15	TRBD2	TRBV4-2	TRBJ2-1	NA	TGTGCCAGCAGCCTTTTAGCGGGGGACTACAATGAGCAGTTCTTC	CASSLLAGDYNEQFF
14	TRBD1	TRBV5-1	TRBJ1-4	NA	TGCGCCAGCAGCCAAGGACAGGCGGCTGAAAAACTGTTTTTT	CASSQGQAAEKLFF
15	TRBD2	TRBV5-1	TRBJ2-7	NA	TGCGCCAGCAGCTCGACCCCTAGCGGCCCCTACGAGCAGTACTTC	CASSSTPSGPYEQYF
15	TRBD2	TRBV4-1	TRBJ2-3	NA	TGCGCCAGCAGCCACGGCGGGAGTGGGACAGATACGCAGTATTTT	CASSHGGSGTDTQYF
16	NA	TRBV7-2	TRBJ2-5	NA	TGTGCCAGCAGCTTAGACTTAGCCGGGGGACGAGAGACCCAGTACTTC	CASSLDLAGGRETQYF
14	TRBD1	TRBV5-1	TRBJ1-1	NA	TGCGCCAGCAGCCGGGACAGGGGAGGGAGTGAAGCTTTCTTT	CASSRDRGGSEAFF
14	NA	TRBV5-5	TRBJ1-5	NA	TGTGCCAGCAGCGATACAGGGCAACCCCAGCCCCAGCATTTT	CASSDTGQPQPQHF